This T cell receptor beta chain came from a study of blood T cell repertoires in COVID-19. Study background: Whether acute or convalescent, the COVID-19 samples came from the United States, Italy and Spain.

Here immunoSEQ multiplex PCR was the method, and the copy in TCRdb shows in-frame clones only, minus some. The sample holds 200,000 or so clones; 75% to 90% are singletons and the top ten take about 3%. Between the trimmed V and J ends, which lost 2 bases and 6 bases, there was a span of 16 bases. Per germline, CDR1 SNHLY and CDR2 FYNNEI. The CDR3 has 15 amino acids. The sequenced material came from PBMCs or T cells enriched from blood (not recorded which). This chain links TRBV2 with TRBJ1-2; TRBD1 might be the D (6 bases). The origin of this receptor is a woman aged 18 to 35 in a cohort exposed to, infected with or recovered from COVID-19 (not recorded which). The CDR3 DNA reads TGTGCCAGCAGTGAAATGGGGGCGCGGGGGAATGGCTACACCTTC. Its translation is CASSEMGARGNGYTF.